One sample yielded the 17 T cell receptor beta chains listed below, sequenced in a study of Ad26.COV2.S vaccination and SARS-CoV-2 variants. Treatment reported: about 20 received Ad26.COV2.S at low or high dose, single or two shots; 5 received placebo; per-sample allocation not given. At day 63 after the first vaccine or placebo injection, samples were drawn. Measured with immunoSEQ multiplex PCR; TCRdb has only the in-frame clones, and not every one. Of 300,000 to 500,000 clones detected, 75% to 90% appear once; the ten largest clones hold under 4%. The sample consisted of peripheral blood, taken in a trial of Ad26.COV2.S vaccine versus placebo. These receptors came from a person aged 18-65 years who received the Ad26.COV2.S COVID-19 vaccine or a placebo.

CDR3 DNA sequence: TGTGCCAGCAGTTTATCAGGGGGCCGCTACCAGGGTAGCAATCAGCCCCAGCATTTT. Its translation: CASSLSGGRYQGSNQPQHF. The chain employs TRBV27 and TRBJ1-5, with 7 bases that match TRBD1. The V and J ends lost 0 bases and 0 bases, in that order; junction bases with no gene match: 11. The germline gives CDR1 MNHEY, CDR2 SMNVEV (reference sequence). The CDR3 is made up of 19 amino acids.

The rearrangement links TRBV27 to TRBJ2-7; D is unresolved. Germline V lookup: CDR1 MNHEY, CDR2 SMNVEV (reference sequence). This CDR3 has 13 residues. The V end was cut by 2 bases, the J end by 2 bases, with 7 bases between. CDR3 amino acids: CASSLKQTYEQYF. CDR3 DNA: TGTGCCAGCAGTTTAAAACAGACCTACGAGCAGTACTTC.

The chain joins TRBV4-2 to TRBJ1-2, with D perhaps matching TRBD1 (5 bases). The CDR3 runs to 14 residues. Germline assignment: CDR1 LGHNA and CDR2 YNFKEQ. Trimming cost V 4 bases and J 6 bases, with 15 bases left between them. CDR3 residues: CASSPWDGGNGYTF. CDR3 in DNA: TGTGCCAGCAGCCCCTGGGACGGAGGGAATGGCTACACCTTC.

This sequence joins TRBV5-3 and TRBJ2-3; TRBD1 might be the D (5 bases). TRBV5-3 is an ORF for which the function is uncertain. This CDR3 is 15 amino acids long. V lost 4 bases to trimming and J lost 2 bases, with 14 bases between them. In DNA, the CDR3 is TGTGCCAGAAGCAGGACACCGCCCTACACAGATACGCAGTATTTT. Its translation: CARSRTPPYTDTQYF.

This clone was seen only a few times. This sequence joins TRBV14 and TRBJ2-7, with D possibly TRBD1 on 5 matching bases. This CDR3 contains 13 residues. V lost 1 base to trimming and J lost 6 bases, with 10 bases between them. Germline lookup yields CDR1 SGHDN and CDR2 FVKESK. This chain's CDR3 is CASSQVAGLEQYF. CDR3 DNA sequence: TGTGCCAGCAGCCAAGTCGCAGGGCTCGAGCAGTACTTC.

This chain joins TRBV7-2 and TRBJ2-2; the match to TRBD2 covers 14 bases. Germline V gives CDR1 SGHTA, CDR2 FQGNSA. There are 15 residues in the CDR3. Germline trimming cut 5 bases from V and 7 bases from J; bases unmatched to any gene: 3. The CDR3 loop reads CASSRTSGGYGELFF. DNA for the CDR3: TGTGCCAGCAGCCGGACTAGCGGGGGGTACGGGGAGCTGTTTTTT.

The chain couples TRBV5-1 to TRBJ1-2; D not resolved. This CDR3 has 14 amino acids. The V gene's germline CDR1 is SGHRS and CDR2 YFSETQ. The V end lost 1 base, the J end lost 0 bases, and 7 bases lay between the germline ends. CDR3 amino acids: CASSLFGSNYGYTF. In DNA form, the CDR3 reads TGCGCCAGCAGCTTGTTCGGCTCTAACTATGGCTACACCTTC.

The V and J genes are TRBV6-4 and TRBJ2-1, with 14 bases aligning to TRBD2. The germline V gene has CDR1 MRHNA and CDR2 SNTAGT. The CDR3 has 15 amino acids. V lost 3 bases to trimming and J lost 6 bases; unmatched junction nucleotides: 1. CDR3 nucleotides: TGTGCCAGCAGTGAGACTAGCGGGGGGGTCAATGAGCAGTTCTTC. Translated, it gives CASSETSGGVNEQFF.

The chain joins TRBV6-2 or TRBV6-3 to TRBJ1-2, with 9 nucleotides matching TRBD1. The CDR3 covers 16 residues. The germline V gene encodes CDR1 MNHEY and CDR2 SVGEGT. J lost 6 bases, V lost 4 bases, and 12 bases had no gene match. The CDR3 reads CASSSIPGTGSDGYTF. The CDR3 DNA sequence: TGTGCCAGCAGTTCCATTCCCGGGACAGGGTCGGATGGCTACACCTTC.

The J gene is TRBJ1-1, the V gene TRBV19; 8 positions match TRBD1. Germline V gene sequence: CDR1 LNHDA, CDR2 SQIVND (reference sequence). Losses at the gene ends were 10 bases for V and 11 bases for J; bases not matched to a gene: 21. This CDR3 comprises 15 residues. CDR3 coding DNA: TGTGCCACTACAAATTCGGGACAGGTAAACGCATGGGCTTTCTTT. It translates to CATTNSGQVNAWAFF.

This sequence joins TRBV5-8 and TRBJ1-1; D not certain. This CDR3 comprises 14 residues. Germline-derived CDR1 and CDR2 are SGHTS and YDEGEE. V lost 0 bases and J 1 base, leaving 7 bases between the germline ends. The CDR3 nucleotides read TGTGCCAGCAGCTTGGAGGCGACGAACACTGAAGCTTTCTTT. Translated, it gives CASSLEATNTEAFF.

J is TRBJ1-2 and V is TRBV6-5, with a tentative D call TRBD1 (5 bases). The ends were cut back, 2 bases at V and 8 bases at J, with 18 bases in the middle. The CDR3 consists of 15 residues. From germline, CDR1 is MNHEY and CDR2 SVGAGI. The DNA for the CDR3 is TGTGCCAGCAGTTACATTCAAAGGGGTTTGGGAGGCTACACCTTC. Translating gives CASSYIQRGLGGYTF.

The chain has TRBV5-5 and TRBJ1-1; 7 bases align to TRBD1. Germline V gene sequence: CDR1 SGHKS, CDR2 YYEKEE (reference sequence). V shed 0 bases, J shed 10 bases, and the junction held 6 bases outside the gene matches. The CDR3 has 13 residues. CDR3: CASSLVGGRVAFF. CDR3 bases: TGTGCCAGCAGCTTGGTAGGGGGCAGGGTAGCTTTCTTT.

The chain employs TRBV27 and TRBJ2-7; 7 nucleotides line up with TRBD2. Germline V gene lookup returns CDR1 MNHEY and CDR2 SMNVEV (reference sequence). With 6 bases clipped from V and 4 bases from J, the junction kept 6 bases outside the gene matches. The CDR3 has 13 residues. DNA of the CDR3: TGTGCCAGCAGGGCGGGGGAAGCTTACGAGCAGTACTTC. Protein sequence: CASRAGEAYEQYF.

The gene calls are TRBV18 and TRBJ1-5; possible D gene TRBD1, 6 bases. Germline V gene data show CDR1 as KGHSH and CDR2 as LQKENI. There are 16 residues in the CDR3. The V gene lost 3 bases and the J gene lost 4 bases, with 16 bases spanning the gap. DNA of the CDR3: TGTGCCAGCTCACCCGGTGGAGGGGGAAGAAATCAGCCCCAGCATTTT. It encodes CASSPGGGGRNQPQHF.

The CDR3, as DNA: TGTGCCAGCTCACCACACGCAGGTTGGGATTCACCCCTCCACTTT. Its protein product is CASSPHAGWDSPLHF. This sequence joins TRBV18 and TRBJ1-6; D uncertain. V was cut by 1 base and J by 8 bases, with 12 bases left in between. Germline CDR1 reads KGHSH; CDR2 reads LQKENI. The CDR3 is 15 amino acids.

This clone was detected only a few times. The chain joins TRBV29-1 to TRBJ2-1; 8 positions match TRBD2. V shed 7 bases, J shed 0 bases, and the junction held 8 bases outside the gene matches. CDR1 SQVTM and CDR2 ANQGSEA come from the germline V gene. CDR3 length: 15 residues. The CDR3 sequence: CSGGIAGSSYNEQFF. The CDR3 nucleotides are TGCAGCGGGGGAATAGCGGGGAGCTCCTACAATGAGCAGTTCTTC.